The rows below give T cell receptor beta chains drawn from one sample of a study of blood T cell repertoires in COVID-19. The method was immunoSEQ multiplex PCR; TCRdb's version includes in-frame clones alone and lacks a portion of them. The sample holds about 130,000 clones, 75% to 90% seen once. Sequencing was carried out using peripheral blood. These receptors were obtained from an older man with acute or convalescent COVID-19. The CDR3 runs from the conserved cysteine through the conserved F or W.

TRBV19 CASKRGGPSTDTQYF
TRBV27 CASSLGQGFNSPLHF
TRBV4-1 CASSQDPGISQGYTF
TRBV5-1 CASSLAGTGSPNEQFF
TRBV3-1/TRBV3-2 CASSPPSGGQNTGELFF
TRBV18 CASSPTLGGTDTQYF
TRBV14 CASSQTGRGTEAFF
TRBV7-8 CASSWRGGSYQETQYF
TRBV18 CASSPPSTGPNTEAFF
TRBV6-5 CASSSIANEQFF
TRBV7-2 CASSTRPGDTQYF
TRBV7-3 CASSFGQTGELFF
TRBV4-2 CASSQDRVTGGIQYF
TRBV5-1 CASSLTGPNEKLFF
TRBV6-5 CASSYSRQLNTEAFF
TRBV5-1 CASSRVGAGGVGDNEQFF
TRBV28 CASSFPRDRGFVANTEAFF
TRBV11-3 CASSFPDRGSGKTVF
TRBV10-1 CASSASRTDTQYF
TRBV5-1 CASSLVPGGNTGELFF
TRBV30 CAWSVQSGGQPQHF
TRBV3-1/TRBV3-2 CASSQVALSLETQYF
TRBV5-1 CASSSGQAPLSYGYTF
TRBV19 CASSIDRGYYGYTF
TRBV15 CATSRVYDSPTNEKLFF
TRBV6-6 CASSYLALAGELFF
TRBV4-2 CASSQTDSTAFF
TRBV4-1 CASSQEGREGNTIYF
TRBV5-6 CASSNHWAVGGETQYF
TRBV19 CASRNRGDQPQHF
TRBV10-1 CASSGGDNSPLHF
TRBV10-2 CASSELGRGNSPLHF
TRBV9 CASSVTGASGNTIYF
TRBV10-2 CASSEGRGYEQYF
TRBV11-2 CASSLEIEQFF